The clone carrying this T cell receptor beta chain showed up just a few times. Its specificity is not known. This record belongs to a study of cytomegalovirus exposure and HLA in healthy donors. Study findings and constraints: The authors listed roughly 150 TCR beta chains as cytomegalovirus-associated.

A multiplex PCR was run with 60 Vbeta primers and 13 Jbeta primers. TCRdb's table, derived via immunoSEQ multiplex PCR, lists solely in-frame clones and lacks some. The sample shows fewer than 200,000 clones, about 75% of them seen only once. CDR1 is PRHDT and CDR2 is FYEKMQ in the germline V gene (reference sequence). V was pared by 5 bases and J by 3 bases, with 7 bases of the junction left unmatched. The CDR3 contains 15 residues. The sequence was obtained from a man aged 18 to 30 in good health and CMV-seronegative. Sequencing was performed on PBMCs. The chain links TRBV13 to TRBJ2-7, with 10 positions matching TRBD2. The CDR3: CASSTQREGHYEQYF. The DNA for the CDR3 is TGTGCCAGCAGCACCCAGCGGGAGGGCCACTACGAGCAGTACTTC. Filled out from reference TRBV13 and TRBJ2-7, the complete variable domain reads AAGVIQSPRHLIKEKRETATLKCYPIPRHDTVYWYQQGPGQDPQFLISFYEKMQSDKGSIPDRFSAQQFSDYHSELNMSSLELGDSALYFCASSTQREGHYEQYFGPGTRLTVT.